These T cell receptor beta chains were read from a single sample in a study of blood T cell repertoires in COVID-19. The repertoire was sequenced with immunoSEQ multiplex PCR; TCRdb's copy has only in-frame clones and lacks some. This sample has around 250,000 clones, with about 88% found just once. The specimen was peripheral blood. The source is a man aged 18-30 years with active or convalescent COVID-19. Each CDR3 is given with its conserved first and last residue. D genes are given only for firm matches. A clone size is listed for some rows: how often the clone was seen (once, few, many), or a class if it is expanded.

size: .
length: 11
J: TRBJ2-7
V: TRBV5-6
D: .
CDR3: CASRHGRRKYF
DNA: TGTGCCAGCAGGCATGGGAGACGAAAGTACTTC

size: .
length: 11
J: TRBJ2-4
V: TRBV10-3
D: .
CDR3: CAISESGIQYF
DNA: TGTGCCATCAGTGAGTCCGGTATCCAGTACTTC

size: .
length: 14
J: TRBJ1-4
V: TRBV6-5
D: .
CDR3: CASTKMALGEKLFF
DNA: TGTGCCAGCACTAAAATGGCCCTCGGGGAAAAACTGTTTTTT

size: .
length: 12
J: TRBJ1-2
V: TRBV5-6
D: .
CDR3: CASSLPGAGYTF
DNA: TGTGCCAGCAGCTTGCCAGGGGCTGGCTACACCTTC

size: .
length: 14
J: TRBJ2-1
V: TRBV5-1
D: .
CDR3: CASSLGAGRNEQFF
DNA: TGCGCCAGCAGCCTTGGGGCAGGACGTAATGAGCAGTTCTTC

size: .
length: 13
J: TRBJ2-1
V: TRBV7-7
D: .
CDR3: CASSADLAGEQFF
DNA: TGTGCCAGCAGCGCGGACTTGGCGGGGGAGCAGTTCTTC

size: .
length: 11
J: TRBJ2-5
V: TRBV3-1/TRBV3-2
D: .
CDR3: CASSLLVTQYF
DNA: TGTGCCAGCAGCCTCCTTGTGACCCAGTACTTC

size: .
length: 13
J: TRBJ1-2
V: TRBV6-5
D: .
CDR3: CATKNRERDGYTF
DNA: TGTGCCACCAAAAACAGGGAAAGAGATGGCTACACCTTC

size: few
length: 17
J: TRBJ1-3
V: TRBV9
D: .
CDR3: CASSVEEGAHSGNTIYF
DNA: TGTGCCAGCAGCGTAGAAGAAGGGGCCCACTCTGGAAACACCATATATTTT

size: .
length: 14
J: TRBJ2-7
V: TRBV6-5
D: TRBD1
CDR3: CASRSTETGIEQYF
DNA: TGTGCCAGCAGAAGCACGGAGACAGGGATCGAGCAGTACTTC

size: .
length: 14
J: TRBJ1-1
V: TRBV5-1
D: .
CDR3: CASSSQTLNTEAFF
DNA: TGCGCCAGCAGCTCACAGACCTTGAACACTGAAGCTTTCTTT

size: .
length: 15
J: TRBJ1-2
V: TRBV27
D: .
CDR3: CASSLGGAPNYGYTF
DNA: TGTGCCAGCAGTTTAGGGGGGGCCCCGAACTATGGCTACACCTTC

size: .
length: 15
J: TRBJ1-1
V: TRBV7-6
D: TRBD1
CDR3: CASSSRQGAGTEAFF
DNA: TGTGCCAGCAGCTCCAGACAGGGGGCAGGAACTGAAGCTTTCTTT

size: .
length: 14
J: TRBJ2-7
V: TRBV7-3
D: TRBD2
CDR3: CASSRAGGTYEQYF
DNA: TGTGCCAGCAGCCGAGCGGGGGGAACCTACGAGCAGTACTTC

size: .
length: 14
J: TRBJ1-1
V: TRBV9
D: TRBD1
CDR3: CASSVGQGEAEAFF
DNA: TGTGCCAGCAGCGTAGGTCAGGGGGAGGCTGAAGCTTTCTTT

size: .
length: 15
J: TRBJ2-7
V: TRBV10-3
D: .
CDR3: CAISVGQLYSYEQYF
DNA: TGTGCCATCAGTGTTGGACAGTTATACTCCTACGAGCAGTACTTC

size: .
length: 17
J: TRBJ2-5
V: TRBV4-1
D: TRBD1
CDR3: CASSHPGGTGGRETQYF
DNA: TGCGCCAGCAGCCACCCTGGGGGGACAGGGGGACGAGAGACCCAGTACTTC

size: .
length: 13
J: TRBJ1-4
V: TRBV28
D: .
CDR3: CATRGVTNEKLFF
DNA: TGTGCCACCCGGGGGGTTACTAATGAAAAACTGTTTTTT

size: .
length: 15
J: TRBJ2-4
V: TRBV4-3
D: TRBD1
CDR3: CASSRDRDSKNIQYF
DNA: TGCGCCAGCAGCCGAGATCGGGACAGCAAAAACATTCAGTACTTC

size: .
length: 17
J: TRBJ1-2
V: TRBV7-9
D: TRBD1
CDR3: CASSLEDRGHIYYGYTF
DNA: TGTGCCAGCAGCTTAGAGGACAGGGGGCATATTTACTATGGCTACACCTTC

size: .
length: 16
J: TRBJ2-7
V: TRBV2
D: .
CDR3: CASTSSPSPSSYEQYF
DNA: TGTGCCAGCACTTCGAGCCCCTCACCCTCCTCCTACGAGCAGTACTTC

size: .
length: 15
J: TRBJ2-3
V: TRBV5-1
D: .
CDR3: CASSPLQGLTDTQYF
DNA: TGCGCCAGCAGCCCGCTACAGGGTTTAACAGATACGCAGTATTTT

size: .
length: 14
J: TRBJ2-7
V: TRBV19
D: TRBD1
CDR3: CASSTDNRQGRLYF
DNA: TGTGCCAGTAGTACAGACAACAGACAGGGTAGACTGTACTTC

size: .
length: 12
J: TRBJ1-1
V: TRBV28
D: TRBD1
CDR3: CAIGQGYTEAFF
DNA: TGTGCCATAGGACAGGGTTACACTGAAGCTTTCTTT

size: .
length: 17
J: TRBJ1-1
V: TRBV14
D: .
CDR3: CASSQPISSDRFTEAFF
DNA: TGTGCCAGCAGCCAACCCATCAGCTCCGACAGATTCACTGAAGCTTTCTTT

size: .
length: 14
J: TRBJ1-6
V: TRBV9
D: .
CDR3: CASSEGLNNSPLHF
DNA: TGTGCCAGCAGCGAGGGGCTAAATAATTCACCCCTCCACTTT

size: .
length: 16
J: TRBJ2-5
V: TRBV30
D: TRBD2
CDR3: CAWTLGGSGVIETQYF
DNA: TGTGCCTGGACCCTCGGGGGGTCGGGGGTGATAGAGACCCAGTACTTC

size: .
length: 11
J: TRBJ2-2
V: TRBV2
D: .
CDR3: CASGVYGELFF
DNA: TGTGCCAGCGGTGTATACGGGGAGCTGTTTTTT

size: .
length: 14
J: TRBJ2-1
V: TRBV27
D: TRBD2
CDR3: CASSLWGGYNEQFF
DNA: TGTGCCAGCAGTCTCTGGGGGGGGTACAATGAGCAGTTCTTC

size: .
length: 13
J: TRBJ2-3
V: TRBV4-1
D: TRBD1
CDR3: CASRHTGADTQYF
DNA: TGCGCCAGCAGGCATACAGGGGCAGATACGCAGTATTTT

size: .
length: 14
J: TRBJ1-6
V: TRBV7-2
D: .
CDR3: CASSSRRVGSPLHF
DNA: TGTGCCAGCAGCTCCAGGAGGGTAGGGTCACCCCTCCACTTT

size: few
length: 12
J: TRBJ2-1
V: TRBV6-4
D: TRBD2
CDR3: CASSDSAGKQFF
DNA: TGTGCCAGCAGTGACTCAGCGGGAAAGCAGTTCTTC

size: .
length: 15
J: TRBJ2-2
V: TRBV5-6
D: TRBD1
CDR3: CASSVDRGNDGELFF
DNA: TGTGCCAGCAGCGTAGACAGGGGTAACGACGGGGAGCTGTTTTTT

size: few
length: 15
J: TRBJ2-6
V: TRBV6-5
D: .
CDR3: CASLNGNSGANVLTF
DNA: TGTGCCAGCCTTAACGGGAACTCTGGGGCCAACGTCCTGACTTTC

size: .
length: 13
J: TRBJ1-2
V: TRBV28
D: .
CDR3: CATRRTDNYGYTF
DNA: TGTGCCACTAGACGAACCGATAACTATGGCTACACCTTC

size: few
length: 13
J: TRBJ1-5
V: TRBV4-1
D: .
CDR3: CASSQGRTQPQHF
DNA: TGCGCCAGCAGCCAAGGAAGGACTCAACCCCAGCATTTT

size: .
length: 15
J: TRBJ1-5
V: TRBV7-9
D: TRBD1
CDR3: CASSAAGGSNQPQHF
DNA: TGTGCCAGCAGCGCGGCAGGGGGGAGCAATCAGCCCCAGCATTTT

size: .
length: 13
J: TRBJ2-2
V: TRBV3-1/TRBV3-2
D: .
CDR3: CASSQVVSGELFF
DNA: TGTGCCAGCAGCCAAGTAGTTTCTGGGGAGCTGTTTTTT